The clone carrying this TCR beta chain was detected only once. Its antigen is as yet unknown. The sample comes from a study of blood T cells in healthy people across ages. Overall study: The capture of about one barcoded beta molecule per two T cells was achieved by template switching.

Between the trimmed V and J ends, which lost 6 bases and 7 bases, there was a span of 22 bases. The CDR3 spans 14 residues. Germline CDR1 and CDR2: DFQATT and SNEGSKA (reference sequence). The study's findings and limits: PBMCs left unsorted prevented a conclusive naive versus antigen-experienced comparison.

Donors ranged from roughly 6 to 90 years old and were healthy Caucasians in Russia. Then a second PCR, running about 6 to 12 cycles, was carried out with a sample-barcoded 5' primer and a J-beta primer mix. Carrying 12 random nucleotides, a template-switch adaptor labeled each individual cDNA molecule. TCRdb recomputed calls from the 5' RACE reads with MiXCR, one row per CDR3 protein. The data show about 1.4 million distinct CDR3 sequences, approximately 63% seen once. The sequencing input was blood. This TCR derives from a man between 18 and 29 years old in good health. The chain couples TRBV20-1 to TRBJ2-7; TRBD1 might be the D (9 bases). DNA of the CDR3: TGCAGTGCCATTCTGGGGACAGGGACTAGAGAGCAGTACTTC. It encodes CSAILGTGTREQYF.